Reported below is one T cell receptor (beta chain). The data were obtained in a study of shared clonotypes between healthy human individuals. Deletions cut 5 bases from V and 5 bases from J, with 15 bases between. The V gene's germline CDR1 is GTSNPN and CDR2 SVGIG (reference sequence). The length of the CDR3 is 13 residues. Here immunoSEQ multiplex PCR was the method, and the copy in TCRdb shows in-frame clones only, minus some. The sample shows more than 900,000 clones, around 78% of them seen only once. CD4+ cells yielded CD45RA+ naive and CD45RA-negative memory subsets. The rearrangement links TRBV30 to TRBJ2-5; D ambiguous. The source material was memory CD4+ T cells from PBMCs. The subset: CD45RA-negative fraction. This TCR was sampled from a man younger than 35 in good health. Some clones in this sample may be carry-over from other donors' samples. The CDR3 sequence: CAWARRQGETQYF. Written as DNA, the CDR3 is TGTGCCTGGGCCCGACGTCAAGGGGAGACCCAGTACTTC.